This T cell receptor (beta chain) stems from a study of T cell repertoires in cytomegalovirus infection. On the study more broadly: TCR beta signatures that were public indicated CMV infection and matching HLA type. Study-level findings and limits: Based on cumulative public TCR beta family frequency, carriers of CMV plus the relevant HLA were identified.

In regard to this clonotype: Its antigen is still unknown.

In TCRdb, the reads were re-called with MiXCR into one record per CDR3 protein. The data show roughly 920,000 distinct CDR3 sequences, with about a third seen just once and roughly 13% held by the top ten. This CDR3 is 15 amino acids long. V was shortened by 4 bases and J by 10 bases, with 23 bases between the two germline ends. CDR1 SGHTS and CDR2 YDEGEE come from the germline V gene. The sequenced sample was cultured CD8+ T cells from PBMCs, obtained from culture after CMV antigen stimulation. The chain has TRBV5-8 and TRBJ1-1; a weak D match, TRBD1 (5 bases). This clonotype was obtained from a human donor in good health (CMV status not recorded). Some clones in this sample may be carry-over from other donors' samples. The CDR3 loop reads CASSPQEVFRDGAFF. For the CDR3, the DNA is TGTGCCAGCAGCCCCCAAGAGGTCTTCCGGGACGGAGCTTTCTTT.